The T cell receptor (beta chain) under discussion was sequenced for a study of technical replicates of blood from several donors. Assay: immunoSEQ multiplex PCR; the TCRdb copy retains only in-frame clones and omits some. The sample carries around 70,000 clones, less than 98% recorded once. V lost 6 bases and J lost 2; bases outside the gene matches: 21. The CDR3 is 20 residues long. CDR1 and CDR2 from the germline V gene are SGDLS and YYNGEE. The sequenced sample was T cells isolated from PBMCs. The chain has TRBV9 and TRBJ1-3; 9 bases line up with TRBD1. The TCR originated in a human donor in good health. CDR3 bases: TGTGCCAGCACCCAATATTCCGGGACAGGGTCCGTGCTTACTGGAAACACCATATATTTT. Translated: CASTQYSGTGSVLTGNTIYF.